This T cell receptor beta chain was recorded in a study of cytomegalovirus exposure and HLA in healthy donors. Study results and caveats: A previous analysis found most TCR beta V segments productive roughly 87% or roughly 30% of the time. Listed as cytomegalovirus-associated were over 150 TCR beta chains.

Amplification used 60 Vbeta primers and 13 Jbeta primers. The data were produced by immunoSEQ multiplex PCR, yet TCRdb's version contains in-frame clones alone and is incomplete. The data show approximately 69,000 clones, 65% to 80% seen once. On this clone itself: Its antigen is undetermined.

This CDR3 contains 16 residues. The V gene lost 0 bases and the J gene lost 0 bases, with 9 bases spanning the gap. The germline V gene has CDR1 LNHNV and CDR2 YYDKDF (reference sequence). The specimen was PBMCs. The source of this sequence is a middle-aged man in good health and CMV-seropositive. The genes are TRBV15 and TRBJ1-3; D not certain. CDR3 protein: CATSRDSFLSGNTIYF. In DNA, the CDR3 is TGTGCCACCAGCAGAGACTCTTTCCTCTCTGGAAACACCATATATTTT.